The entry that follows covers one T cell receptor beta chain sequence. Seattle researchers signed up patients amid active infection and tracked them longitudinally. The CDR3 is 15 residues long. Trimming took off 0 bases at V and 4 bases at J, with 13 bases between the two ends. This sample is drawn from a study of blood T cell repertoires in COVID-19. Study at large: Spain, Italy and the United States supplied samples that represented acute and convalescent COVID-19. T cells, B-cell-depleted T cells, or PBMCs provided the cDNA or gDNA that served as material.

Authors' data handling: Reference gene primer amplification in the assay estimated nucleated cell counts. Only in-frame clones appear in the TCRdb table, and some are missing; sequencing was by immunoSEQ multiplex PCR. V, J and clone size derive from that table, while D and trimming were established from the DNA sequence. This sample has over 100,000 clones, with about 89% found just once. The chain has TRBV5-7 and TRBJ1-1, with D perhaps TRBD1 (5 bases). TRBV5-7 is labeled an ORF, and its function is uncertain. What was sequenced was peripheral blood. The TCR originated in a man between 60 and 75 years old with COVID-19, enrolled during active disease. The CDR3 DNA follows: TGTGCCAGCAGCTTGGGACAGCCCTGTAGCACTGAAGCTTTCTTT. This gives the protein CASSLGQPCSTEAFF.